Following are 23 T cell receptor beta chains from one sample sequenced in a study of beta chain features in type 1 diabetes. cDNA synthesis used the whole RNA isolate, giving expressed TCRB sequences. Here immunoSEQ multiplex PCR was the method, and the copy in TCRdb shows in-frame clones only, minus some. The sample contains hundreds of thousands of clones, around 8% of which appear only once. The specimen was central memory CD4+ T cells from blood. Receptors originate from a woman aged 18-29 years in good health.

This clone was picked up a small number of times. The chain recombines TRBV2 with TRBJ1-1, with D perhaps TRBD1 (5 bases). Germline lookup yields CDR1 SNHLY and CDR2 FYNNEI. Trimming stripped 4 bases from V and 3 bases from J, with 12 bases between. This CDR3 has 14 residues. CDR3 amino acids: CASSVNRWDTEAFF. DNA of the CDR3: TGTGCCAGCAGTGTTAACAGGTGGGACACTGAAGCTTTCTTT.

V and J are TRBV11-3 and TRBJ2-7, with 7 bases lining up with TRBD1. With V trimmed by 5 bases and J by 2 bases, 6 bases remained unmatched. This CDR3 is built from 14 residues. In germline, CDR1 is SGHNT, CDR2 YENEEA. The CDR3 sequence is CASSHWDSTYEQYF. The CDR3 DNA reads TGTGCCAGCAGCCATTGGGACAGCACCTACGAGCAGTACTTC.

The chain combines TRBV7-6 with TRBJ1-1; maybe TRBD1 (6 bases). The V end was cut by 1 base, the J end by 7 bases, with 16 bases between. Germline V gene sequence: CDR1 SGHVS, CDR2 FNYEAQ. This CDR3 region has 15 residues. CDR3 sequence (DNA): TGTGCCAGCAGCTTAGGGCCTAGGGGGGCCGGTGAAGCTTTCTTT. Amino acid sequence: CASSLGPRGAGEAFF.

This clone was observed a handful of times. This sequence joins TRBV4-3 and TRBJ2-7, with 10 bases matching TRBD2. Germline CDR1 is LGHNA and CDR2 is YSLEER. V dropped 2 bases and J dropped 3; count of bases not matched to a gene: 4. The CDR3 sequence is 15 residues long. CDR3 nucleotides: TGCGCCAGCAGCCAACATAGCGGGAGGATCTACGAGCAGTACTTC. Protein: CASSQHSGRIYEQYF.

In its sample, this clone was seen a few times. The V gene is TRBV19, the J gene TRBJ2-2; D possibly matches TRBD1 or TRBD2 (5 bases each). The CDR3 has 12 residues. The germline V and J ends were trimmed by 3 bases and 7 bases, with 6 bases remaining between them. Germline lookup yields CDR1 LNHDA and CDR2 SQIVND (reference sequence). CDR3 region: CASSMGDGELFF. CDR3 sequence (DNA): TGTGCCAGTAGTATGGGGGACGGGGAGCTGTTTTTT.

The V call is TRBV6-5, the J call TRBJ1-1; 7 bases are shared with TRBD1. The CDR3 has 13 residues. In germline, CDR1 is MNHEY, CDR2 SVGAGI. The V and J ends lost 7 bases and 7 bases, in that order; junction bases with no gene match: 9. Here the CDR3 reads CASKRTGAGEAFF. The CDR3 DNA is TGTGCCAGCAAGCGCACAGGGGCGGGTGAAGCTTTCTTT.

The CDR3 nucleotides are TGTGCCAGCAGTGACAGGCAAAAGTCTTACAATGAGCAGTTCTTC. As protein: CASSDRQKSYNEQFF. The chain carries TRBV2 and TRBJ2-1, with D unclear. V was trimmed by 3 bases and J by 4 bases, leaving 13 bases between them. The V gene's germline CDR1 is SNHLY and CDR2 FYNNEI. This CDR3 contains 15 residues.

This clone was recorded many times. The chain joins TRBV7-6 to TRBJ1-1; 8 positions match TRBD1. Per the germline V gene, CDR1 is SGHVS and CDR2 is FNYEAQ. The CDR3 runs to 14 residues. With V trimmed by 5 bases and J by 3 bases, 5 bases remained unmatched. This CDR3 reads CASSPAGGYTEAFF. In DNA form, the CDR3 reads TGTGCCAGCAGCCCCGCAGGGGGCTACACTGAAGCTTTCTTT.

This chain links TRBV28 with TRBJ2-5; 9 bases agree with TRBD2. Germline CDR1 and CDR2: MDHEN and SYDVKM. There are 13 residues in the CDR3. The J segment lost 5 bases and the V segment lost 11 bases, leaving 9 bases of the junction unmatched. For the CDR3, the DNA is TGTGCCTTAATAGCGGGAGCTGGGGAGACCCAGTACTTC. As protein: CALIAGAGETQYF.

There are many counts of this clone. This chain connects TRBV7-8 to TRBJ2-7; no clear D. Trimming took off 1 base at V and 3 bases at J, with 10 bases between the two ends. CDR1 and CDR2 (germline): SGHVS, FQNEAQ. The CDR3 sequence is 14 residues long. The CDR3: CASSLEGSHYEQYF. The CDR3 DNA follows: TGTGCCAGCAGCTTAGAGGGTAGCCACTACGAGCAGTACTTC.

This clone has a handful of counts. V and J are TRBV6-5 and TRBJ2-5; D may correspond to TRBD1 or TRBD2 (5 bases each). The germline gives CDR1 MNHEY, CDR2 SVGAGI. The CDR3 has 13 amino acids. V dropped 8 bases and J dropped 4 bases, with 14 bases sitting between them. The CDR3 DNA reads TGTGCCAGCGAACGGGGCATGGGAGAGACCCAGTACTTC. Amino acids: CASERGMGETQYF.

As DNA, the CDR3 is TGCGCCAGCAGCTTGGCCACCGCTATGGAGCGGGAGACCCAGTACTTC. This codes for CASSLATAMERETQYF. The chain carries TRBV5-1 and TRBJ2-5; possibly TRBD2 for D (5 bases). The CDR3 runs 16 residues. The germline V and J ends were trimmed by 0 bases and 5 bases, with 17 bases remaining between them. The V gene's germline CDR1 is SGHRS and CDR2 YFSETQ.

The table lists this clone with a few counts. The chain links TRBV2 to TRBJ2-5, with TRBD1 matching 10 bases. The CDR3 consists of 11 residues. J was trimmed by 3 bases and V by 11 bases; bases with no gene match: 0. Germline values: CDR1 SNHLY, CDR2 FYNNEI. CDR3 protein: CAGQGEETQYF. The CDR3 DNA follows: TGTGCCGGACAGGGGGAAGAGACCCAGTACTTC.

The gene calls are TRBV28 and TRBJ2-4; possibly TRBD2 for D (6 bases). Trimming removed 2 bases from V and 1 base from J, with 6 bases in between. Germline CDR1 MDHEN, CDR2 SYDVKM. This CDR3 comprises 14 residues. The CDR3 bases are TGTGCCAGCAGTTTAGGAGGGGCCAAAAACATTCAGTACTTC. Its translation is CASSLGGAKNIQYF. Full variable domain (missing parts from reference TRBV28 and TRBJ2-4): DVKVTQSSRYLVKRTGEKVFLECVQDMDHENMFWYRQDPGLGLRLIYFSYDVKMKEKGDIPEGYSVSREKKERFSLILESASTNQTSMYLCASSLGGAKNIQYFGAGTRLSVL.

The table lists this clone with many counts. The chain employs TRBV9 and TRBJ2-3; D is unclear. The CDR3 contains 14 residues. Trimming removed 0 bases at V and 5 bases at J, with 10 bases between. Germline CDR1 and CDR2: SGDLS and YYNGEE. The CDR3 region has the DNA TGTGCCAGCAGCGTAGACCTCTGGGGAGATACGCAGTATTTT. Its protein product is CASSVDLWGDTQYF.

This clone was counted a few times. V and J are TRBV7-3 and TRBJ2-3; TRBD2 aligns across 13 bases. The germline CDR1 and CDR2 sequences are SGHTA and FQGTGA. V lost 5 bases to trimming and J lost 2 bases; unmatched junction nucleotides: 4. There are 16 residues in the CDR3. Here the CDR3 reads CASSPGLAGYTDTQYF. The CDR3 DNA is TGTGCCAGCAGCCCGGGACTAGCGGGGTACACAGATACGCAGTATTTT.

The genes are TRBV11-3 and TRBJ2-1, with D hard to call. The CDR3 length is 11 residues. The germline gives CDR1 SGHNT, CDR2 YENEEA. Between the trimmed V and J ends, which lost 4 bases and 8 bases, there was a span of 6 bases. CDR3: CASSSTHEQFF. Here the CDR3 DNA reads TGTGCCAGCAGCTCCACCCATGAGCAGTTCTTC. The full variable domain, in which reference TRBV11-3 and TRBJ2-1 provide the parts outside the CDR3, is EAGVVQSPRYKIIEKKQPVAFWCNPISGHNTLYWYLQNLGQGPELLIRYENEEAVDDSQLPKDRFSAERLKGVDSTLKIQPAELGDSAVYLCASSSTHEQFFGPGTRLTVL.

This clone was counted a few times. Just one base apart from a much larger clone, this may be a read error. Here the CDR3 reads CASSLEGTDTQYF. CDR3 coding DNA: TGTGCCAGCAGCTTGGAGGGCACAGATACGCAGTATTTT. The genes are TRBV5-6 and TRBJ2-3; D is uncertain. V was cut by 0 bases and J by 1 base, with 3 bases left in between. CDR1 and CDR2 from the germline V gene are SGHDT and YYEEEE. The CDR3 has 13 amino acids.

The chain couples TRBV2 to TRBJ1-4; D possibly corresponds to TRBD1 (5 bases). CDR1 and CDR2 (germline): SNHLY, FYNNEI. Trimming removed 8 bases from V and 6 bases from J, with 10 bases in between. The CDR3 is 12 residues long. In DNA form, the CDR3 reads TGTGCCAGCGGAGGGGTTGATGAAAAACTGTTTTTT. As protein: CASGGVDEKLFF.

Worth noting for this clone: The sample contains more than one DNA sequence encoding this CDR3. CDR3 sequence: CSALFSYEQYF. The CDR3 nucleotides read TGCAGTGCCCTTTTCTCCTACGAGCAGTACTTC. This rearrangement joins TRBV20-1 to TRBJ2-7; D remains ambiguous. Germline V gene data show CDR1 as DFQATT and CDR2 as SNEGSKA (reference sequence). This CDR3 is 11 amino acids long. The V end was cut by 6 bases, the J end by 0 bases, with 6 bases between.

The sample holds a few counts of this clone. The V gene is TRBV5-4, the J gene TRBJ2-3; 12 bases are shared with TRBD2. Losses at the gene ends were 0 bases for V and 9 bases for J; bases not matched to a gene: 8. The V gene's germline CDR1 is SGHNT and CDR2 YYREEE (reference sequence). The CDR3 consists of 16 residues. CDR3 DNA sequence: TGTGCCAGCAGCTTGGCTGCGGGACTAGCGGGTGGCACGCAGTATTTT. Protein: CASSLAAGLAGGTQYF. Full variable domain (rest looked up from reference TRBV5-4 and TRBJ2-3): ETGVTQSPTHLIKTRGQQVTLRCSSQSGHNTVSWYQQALGQGPQFIFQYYREEENGRGNFPPRFSGLQFPNYSSELNVNALELDDSALYLCASSLAAGLAGGTQYFGPGTRLTVL.

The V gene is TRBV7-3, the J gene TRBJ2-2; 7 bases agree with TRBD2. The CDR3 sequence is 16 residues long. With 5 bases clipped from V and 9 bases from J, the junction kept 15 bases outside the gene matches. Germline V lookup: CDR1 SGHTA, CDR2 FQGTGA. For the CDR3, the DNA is TGTGCCAGCAGCCCTCGGCCTAGCGGAGGTCTTCGGGAGCTGTTTTTT. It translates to CASSPRPSGGLRELFF.

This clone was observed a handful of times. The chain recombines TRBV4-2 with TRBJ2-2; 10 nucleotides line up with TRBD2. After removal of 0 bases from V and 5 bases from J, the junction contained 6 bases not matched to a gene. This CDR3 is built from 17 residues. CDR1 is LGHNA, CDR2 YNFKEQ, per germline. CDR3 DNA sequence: TGTGCCAGCAGCCAAGATCTAAGCGGGAGGGCTACCGGGGAGCTGTTTTTT. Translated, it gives CASSQDLSGRATGELFF.